These T cell receptor beta chains were read from a single sample in a study of T cell repertoires in cytomegalovirus infection. Via MiXCR, TCRdb re-called the reads, giving one row per CDR3 protein. The sample shows tens of thousands of distinct CDR3 sequences, about 20% of them seen only once. Antigens of these TCRs are unknown. Sequenced material: CD8+ T cells from cultured PBMCs, taken from culture after CMV antigen stimulation. These receptors all come from a human donor in good health (CMV status not recorded). Some clones in this sample may be carry-over from other donors' samples. Each CDR3 is given with its conserved first and last residue. A D gene is named only where the DNA matches it firmly. Some rows mark clone size as missing; the rest say once, few, many or name a class of expanded clone.

d_gene	v_gene	j_gene	abundance	CDR3nt	CDR3aa
-	TRBV11-2	TRBJ1-2	-	TGTGCCAGCAGCTTTTCGGGACTCCACTATGGCTACACCTTC	CASSFSGLHYGYTF
-	TRBV10-3	TRBJ2-7	-	TGTGCCATCAGTGACAGGGGTCGGGGCTACGAGCAGTACTTC	CAISDRGRGYEQYF
TRBD2	TRBV9	TRBJ2-3	-	TGTGCCAGCAGCGTAGGCGGGGGGGTATTTGATACGCAGTATTTT	CASSVGGGVFDTQYF
TRBD2	TRBV5-4	TRBJ2-3	-	TGTGCCAGCAGCTGGAGCGGGGGTACAGATACGCAGTATTTT	CASSWSGGTDTQYF
-	TRBV12-3/TRBV12-4	TRBJ1-2	-	TGTGCCAACCAAGACGACTATGGCTACACCTTC	CANQDDYGYTF
-	TRBV11-2	TRBJ1-1	-	TGTGCCAGCAGCTTAAGGCGGCACCCGAACACTGAAGCTTTCTTT	CASSLRRHPNTEAFF
-	TRBV27	TRBJ2-7	few	TGTGCCAGCAGTTTTCGGCAGGGAACCTACGAGCAGTACTTC	CASSFRQGTYEQYF
TRBD1	TRBV6-2/TRBV6-3	TRBJ2-1	many	TGTGCCAGCAGTTACCCAGAACTAACCGGGACAGGGGGCTACAATGAGCAGTTCTTC	CASSYPELTGTGGYNEQFF
-	TRBV7-2	TRBJ1-1	few	TGTGCCAGCAGCTCGGGCATGGGGGGGAGCACTGAAGCTTTCTTT	CASSSGMGGSTEAFF
-	TRBV20-1	TRBJ1-4	few	TGCAGTGCGGGGGGCCAGGAGGGGTTCCTGGGTGAAAAACTGTTTTTT	CSAGGQEGFLGEKLFF
TRBD2	TRBV7-8	TRBJ2-3	-	TGTGCCAGCAGCCCGAGACTAGCGGGGGGGACAGATACGCAGTATTTT	CASSPRLAGGTDTQYF
-	TRBV27	TRBJ1-2	-	TGTGCCAGCAGTGGCCCCTATGGCTACACCTTC	CASSGPYGYTF
-	TRBV7-2	TRBJ2-1	-	TGTGCCAGCAGCTTAGCTTACAATGAGCAGTTCTTC	CASSLAYNEQFF
-	TRBV10-3	TRBJ1-2	few	TGTGCCATCAACGGGGGATACTATGGCTACACCTTC	CAINGGYYGYTF
-	TRBV6-2/TRBV6-3	TRBJ1-2	many	TGTGCCAGCAGTCCCAGAGCGGAACCCTATGGCTACACCTTC	CASSPRAEPYGYTF
-	TRBV7-4	TRBJ2-1	few	TGTGCCAGCCGCCCTGACAATGAGCAGTTCTTC	CASRPDNEQFF
TRBD2	TRBV6-1	TRBJ2-1	many	TGTGCCAGCAGTGTCACTAGCGGGGGGGCGACTGAGCAGTTCTTC	CASSVTSGGATEQFF
TRBD1	TRBV7-8	TRBJ2-6	-	TGTGCCAGCAGCCCAATCACAGGGGAAAGGGCCAACGTCCTGACTTTC	CASSPITGERANVLTF
TRBD1	TRBV7-9	TRBJ1-2	-	TGTGCCAGCAGATTACAGGGGAGCTATGGCTACACCTTC	CASRLQGSYGYTF
TRBD1	TRBV19	TRBJ1-5	few	TGTGCCAGTAGTAGTGGATTTCGACAGGGGAATCAGCCCCAGCATTTT	CASSSGFRQGNQPQHF
TRBD1	TRBV28	TRBJ2-1	-	TGTGCCAGCAGTTTAAGGGACAGGGGGCTCGGTGAGCAGTTCTTC	CASSLRDRGLGEQFF
-	TRBV28	TRBJ2-1	-	TGTGCCAGCACCCCCAGGGGCTGGAATGAGCAGTTCTTC	CASTPRGWNEQFF
-	TRBV7-8	TRBJ1-4	few	TGTGCCAGCAGCTTGGACGAGGCTAATGAAAAACTGTTTTTT	CASSLDEANEKLFF
TRBD1	TRBV7-2	TRBJ2-5	few	TGTGCCAGCAGTTCCTTAGGGGCAGGGGGTCGGATAAGGGGCGGAGAGACCCAGTACTTC	CASSSLGAGGRIRGGETQYF
-	TRBV6-1	TRBJ1-1	-	TGTGCCAGCAGTGAACAGGAATTAAACACTGAAGCTTTCTTT	CASSEQELNTEAFF
-	TRBV6-2/TRBV6-3	TRBJ2-5	-	TGTGCCAGCAGTGCCTGGCGGAGGGAGACCCAGTACTTC	CASSAWRRETQYF
TRBD1	TRBV12-3/TRBV12-4	TRBJ2-7	-	TGTGCCAGTAATCTCCCGGGACAGGGGACCTACGAGCAGTACTTC	CASNLPGQGTYEQYF
TRBD1	TRBV9	TRBJ1-2	-	TGTGCCAGCAGCCCGACAGGGGGATCCAACTATGGCTACACCTTC	CASSPTGGSNYGYTF
TRBD1	TRBV27	TRBJ1-1	few	TGTGCCAGCAGTCCTGAGACAGGGGCGGTGAACACTGAAGCTTTCTTT	CASSPETGAVNTEAFF
TRBD1	TRBV4-2	TRBJ1-5	few	TGTGCCAGCAGCCAAGATTCAAGGACAGGAAATCAGCCCCAGCATTTT	CASSQDSRTGNQPQHF
-	TRBV7-2	TRBJ2-3	many	TGTGCCAGCAGCTCCCCGGGGGAGACAGATACGCAGTATTTT	CASSSPGETDTQYF
TRBD1	TRBV7-2	TRBJ1-5	-	TGTGCCAGCAGCTTAAACCGGTTGACAGGGCCAGAAGATCAGCCCCAGCATTTT	CASSLNRLTGPEDQPQHF
-	TRBV12-3/TRBV12-4	TRBJ2-7	few	TGTGCCAGCAGTTTAGTAGGAGGGTTGGACGAGCAGTACTTC	CASSLVGGLDEQYF
-	TRBV7-9	TRBJ1-2	-	TGTGCCAGCAGCTATGGCGGGACTGTCAATGGCTACACCTTC	CASSYGGTVNGYTF
-	TRBV7-2	TRBJ1-6	many	TGTGCCAGCAGCTTAGGCTTTAGACAGAGCAATTCACCCCTCCACTTT	CASSLGFRQSNSPLHF
-	TRBV6-1	TRBJ2-1	-	TGTGCCAGCAGTGAAGGCGGGGCTTACGGTGAGCAGTTCTTC	CASSEGGAYGEQFF
TRBD1	TRBV4-1	TRBJ2-3	few	TGCGCCAGCAGCGATAGAGTGGGACAGGGGGACGATACGCAGTATTTT	CASSDRVGQGDDTQYF
TRBD1	TRBV11-2	TRBJ2-1	many	TGTGCCAGCAGCTACAGGGGGAACTACAATGAGCAGTTCTTC	CASSYRGNYNEQFF
TRBD1	TRBV6-2/TRBV6-3	TRBJ1-1	-	TGTGCCAGCAGTCAGGGGGCTGAAGCTTTCTTT	CASSQGAEAFF
-	TRBV6-4	TRBJ1-1	-	TGTGCCAGCAGTCCCCTAAAACGGGGCACTGAAGCTTTCTTT	CASSPLKRGTEAFF